This T cell receptor beta chain was captured in a study of breast tumors, draining lymph nodes, adjacent tissues. TCRdb reprocessed the multiplex PCR reads via MiXCR and lists one record per CDR3 protein. In the table there are approximately 250,000 distinct CDR3 sequences, 34% of which are singletons. Whole-study findings and limits: Compared with lymph nodes, tumors were less diverse; compared with nontumor tissue, more. Luminal-like breast cancer showed significantly greater tumor-nontumor repertoire similarity than basal-like breast cancer did. Data fit most tumor T cells coming from lymph node, expanding in tumor. That most tumor T cells come from lymph nodes remained unproven.

This clonotype was recorded at least ten times. What it binds is unknown. The V gene lost 5 bases and the J gene lost 10 bases, with 6 bases spanning the gap. Germline assignment: CDR1 MNHEY and CDR2 SMNVEV (reference sequence). The CDR3 contains 11 residues. Breast cancer patients provided tissue from their axillary draining lymph nodes. The specimen was axillary lymph node tissue. The V and J genes are TRBV27 and TRBJ1-6, with D hard to call. The TCR was taken from a female donor with breast cancer. Some clones in this sample may be carry-over from other donors' samples. Here the CDR3 DNA reads TGTGCCAGCAGTGTGGCATCACCCCTCCACTTT. Protein: CASSVASPLHF.